This note documents a single TCR beta chain sequence. Its antigen remains unknown. Profiling relied on immunoSEQ multiplex PCR, and the TCRdb table lists in-frame clones only, not all of them. The repertoire includes 65,000 to 70,000 clones, roughly 76% of them detected once, and about 1.6% sits in the top ten. This sample was included in a study of OX40 agonist ivuxolimab in advanced cancers. V trimming: 0 bases; J trimming: 11 bases; junction bases outside the gene matches: 9. CDR3 size: 15 residues. Germline CDR1 is MGHRA and CDR2 is YSYEKL. Study-level points and caveats: Normalized T-cell clonal expansion was also low in a subset of nonresponders.

Here the sequenced sample was CD4+ or CD8+ T cells sorted from blood, taken in a trial of the OX40 agonist ivuxolimab. The TCR sequence derives from an adult with an advanced solid tumor such as melanoma, head and neck, liver or kidney cancer. The chain combines TRBV4-1 with TRBJ2-1; TRBD2 aligns across 8 bases. CDR3 nucleotides: TGCGCCAGCAGCCAAGATCCGCTAGCGGGTGGCCAGCAGTTCTTC. Residues: CASSQDPLAGGQQFF.